A selection of T cell receptor beta chains follows, all from one sample in a study of cytomegalovirus exposure and HLA in healthy donors. The protocol was immunoSEQ multiplex PCR, while the TCRdb copy is restricted to in-frame clones and leaves out a portion. Its clone listing holds tens of thousands of clones. The specimen sequenced was PBMCs. These receptors all stem from a woman between 35 and 50 years old in good health and CMV-seronegative. Both conserved end residues are part of each CDR3.

v_call	cdr3_length	j_call	cdr3_aa
TRBV6-5	14	TRBJ1-1	CASSYGGRGTEAFF
TRBV7-6	16	TRBJ2-1	CASSFRQGATGNEQFF
TRBV7-7	15	TRBJ2-5	CASSLASSGPETQYF
TRBV19	17	TRBJ2-1	CASSIRGLAGGLNEQFF
TRBV28	14	TRBJ2-7	CASYASGSQYEQYF
TRBV6-1	17	TRBJ2-1	CASSEGRGQGDRNEQFF
TRBV7-9	14	TRBJ2-3	CASSLSQGADTQYF
TRBV5-1	16	TRBJ2-3	CASSLLGGGTTDTQYF
TRBV9	15	TRBJ1-5	CASSPNWAPDQPQHF
TRBV11-2	13	TRBJ2-5	CASSYGTKETQYF
TRBV5-8	14	TRBJ1-5	CASSLVLVNQPQHF
TRBV19	18	TRBJ1-2	CASSIILGQGGLYYGYTF
TRBV6-1	18	TRBJ2-3	CASSELPGLASLADTQYF
TRBV28	18	TRBJ1-5	CASSPHRQGSVSGQPQHF
TRBV9	16	TRBJ2-7	CASSSGTSGNFYEQYF
TRBV19	14	TRBJ1-1	CASSGGQRAFEAFF
TRBV6-6	16	TRBJ2-7	CASSSAGTSGAYEQYF
TRBV30	14	TRBJ1-2	CAWSVPPGSYGYTF
TRBV7-6	14	TRBJ2-5	CASSSGRGQETQYF
TRBV27	15	TRBJ2-5	CASSFGTSAGETQYF
TRBV25-1	15	TRBJ1-2	CASSEASGVNYGYTF
TRBV5-1	16	TRBJ1-3	CASSLAGGATGNTIYF
TRBV5-1	13	TRBJ2-2	CASSLDITGELFF
TRBV27	14	TRBJ2-7	CASRTGGGSYEQYF
TRBV5-4	15	TRBJ2-3	CASSSTGGGTDTQYF
TRBV10-3	15	TRBJ2-5	CAIRDSAGGGETQYF